This TCR beta chain appears in the sequencing data of a study of immune cell composition in non-small cell lung cancer. Study results and limitations: Lung squamous cell carcinoma tumours had significantly higher top 10 clone scores and productive clonality than lung adenocarcinoma. About 75% of squamous and about 30% of adenocarcinoma cases had tumour-associated clones >0.5%. It was not proven that tumour-reactive clones equal dominant tumour-associated clones.

Frozen unsorted single-cell suspensions supplied the genomic DNA. Sequencing was performed with immunoSEQ multiplex PCR; in TCRdb, only in-frame clones are kept and a portion is missing. This sample has thousands of clones; about 80% occur once, and the top ten carry 10% to 15%. CDR3 length: 12 residues. In regard to this clone: The antigen is unknown.

Material for sequencing was lung tumor tissue. The chain has TRBV21-1 and TRBJ1-2. TRBV21-1 is flagged as a pseudogene. The receptor was isolated from a human donor with non-small cell lung cancer. The CDR3 region is CASSSESTGYTF. The CDR3 nucleotides read TGTGCCAGCAGCTCAGAGAGCACTGGCTACACCTTC.